Reported below is one TCR beta chain. Its antigen is unknown. The data originate from a study of cytomegalovirus exposure and HLA in healthy donors. Overall study results and limits: Later genetic work tied a missense DCLRE1C variant to beta-chain V and J trimming. Later analysis identified some 16,000 TCR beta sequences associated with HLA alleles, using a false discovery rate threshold of 0.05.

Germline V gives CDR1 SGHAT, CDR2 FQNNGV. The V end lost 3 bases, the J end lost 2 bases, and 12 bases lay between the germline ends. The CDR3 has 15 amino acids. The PCR employed 60 Vbeta primers together with 13 Jbeta primers. TCRdb's table, derived via immunoSEQ multiplex PCR, lists solely in-frame clones and lacks some. Of about 99,000 clones in the sample, about 80% were seen once. The receptor comes from a man aged 60 to 75 in good health and CMV-seropositive. This chain joins TRBV11-2 and TRBJ2-3, with TRBD1 as a possible D gene (6 bases). The sequenced sample consisted of PBMCs. Here the CDR3 reads CASSFMTGLTDTQYF. As DNA, the CDR3 is TGTGCCAGCAGCTTTATGACAGGACTCACAGATACGCAGTATTTT.